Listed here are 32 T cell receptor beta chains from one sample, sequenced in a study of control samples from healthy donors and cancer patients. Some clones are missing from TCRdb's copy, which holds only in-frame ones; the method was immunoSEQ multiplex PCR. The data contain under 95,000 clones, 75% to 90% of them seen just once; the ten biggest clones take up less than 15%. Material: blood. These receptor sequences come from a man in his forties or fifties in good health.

In DNA, the CDR3 is TGTGCCAGTACCCCCACTACTAGCGGAGGTTCCTACGAGCAGTACTTC. Amino acids: CASTPTTSGGSYEQYF. J is TRBJ2-7 and V is TRBV19; 8 bases fit TRBD2. V lost 7 bases, J lost 1 base, and 12 bases stayed unmatched. Germline lookup yields CDR1 LNHDA and CDR2 SQIVND (reference sequence). The CDR3 is 16 amino acids.

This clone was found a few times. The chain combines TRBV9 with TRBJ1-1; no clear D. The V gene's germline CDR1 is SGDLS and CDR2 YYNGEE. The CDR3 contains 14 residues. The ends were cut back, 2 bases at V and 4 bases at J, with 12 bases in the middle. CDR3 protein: CASSVGLRVTEAFF. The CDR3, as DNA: TGTGCCAGCAGCGTGGGTTTGAGAGTCACTGAAGCTTTCTTT.

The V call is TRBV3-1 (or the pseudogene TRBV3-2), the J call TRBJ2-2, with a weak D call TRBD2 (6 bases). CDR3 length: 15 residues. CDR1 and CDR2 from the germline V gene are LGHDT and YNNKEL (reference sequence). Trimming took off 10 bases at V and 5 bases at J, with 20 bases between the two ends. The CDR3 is CATTRRAHDTGELFF. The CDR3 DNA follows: TGTGCCACCACCCGGAGGGCCCATGATACCGGGGAGCTGTTTTTT.

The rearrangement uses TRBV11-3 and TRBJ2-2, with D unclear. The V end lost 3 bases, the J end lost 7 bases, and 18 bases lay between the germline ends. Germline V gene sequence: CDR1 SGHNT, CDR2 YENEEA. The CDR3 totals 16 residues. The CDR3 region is CASSFSLARRSGELFF. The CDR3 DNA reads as TGTGCCAGCAGCTTCTCCTTGGCCCGCCGAAGCGGGGAGCTGTTTTTT.

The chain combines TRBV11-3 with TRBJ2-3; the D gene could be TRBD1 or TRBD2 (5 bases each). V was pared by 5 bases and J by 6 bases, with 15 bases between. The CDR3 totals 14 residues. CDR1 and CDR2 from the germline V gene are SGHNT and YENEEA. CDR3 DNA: TGTGCCAGCAGCGTTGGGACGCCTGCGGATACGCAGTATTTT. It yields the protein CASSVGTPADTQYF.

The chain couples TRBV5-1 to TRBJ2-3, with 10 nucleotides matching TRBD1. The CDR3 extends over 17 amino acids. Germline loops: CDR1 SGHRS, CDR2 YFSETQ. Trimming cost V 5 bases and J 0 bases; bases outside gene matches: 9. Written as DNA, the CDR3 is TGCGCCAGCAGTTCAACCGGGACAGGGGCTAGCACAGATACGCAGTATTTT. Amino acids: CASSSTGTGASTDTQYF. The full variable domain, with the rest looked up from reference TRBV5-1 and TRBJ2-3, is KAGVTQTPRYLIKTRGQQVTLSCSPISGHRSVSWYQQTPGQGLQFLFEYFSETQRNKGNFPGRFSGRQFSNSRSEMNVSTLELGDSALYLCASSSTGTGASTDTQYFGPGTRLTVL.

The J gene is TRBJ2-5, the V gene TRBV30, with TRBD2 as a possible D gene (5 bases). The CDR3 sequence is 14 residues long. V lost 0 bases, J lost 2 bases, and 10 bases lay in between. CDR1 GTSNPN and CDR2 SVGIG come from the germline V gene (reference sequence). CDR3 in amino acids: CAWSVTGIQETQYF. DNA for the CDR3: TGTGCCTGGAGTGTAACGGGGATACAAGAGACCCAGTACTTC.

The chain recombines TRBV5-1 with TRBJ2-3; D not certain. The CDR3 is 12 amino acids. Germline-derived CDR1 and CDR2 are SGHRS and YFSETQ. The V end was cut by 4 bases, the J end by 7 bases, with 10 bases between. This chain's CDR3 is CASSPPENTQYF. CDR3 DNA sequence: TGCGCCAGCAGCCCCCCGGAGAATACGCAGTATTTT.

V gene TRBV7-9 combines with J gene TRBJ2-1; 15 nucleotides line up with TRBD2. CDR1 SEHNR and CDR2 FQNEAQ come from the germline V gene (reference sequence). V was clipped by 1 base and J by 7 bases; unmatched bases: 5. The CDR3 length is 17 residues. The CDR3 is CASSLGAGTSGRNEQFF. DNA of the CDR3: TGTGCCAGCAGCTTAGGGGCCGGGACTAGCGGGAGGAATGAGCAGTTCTTC.

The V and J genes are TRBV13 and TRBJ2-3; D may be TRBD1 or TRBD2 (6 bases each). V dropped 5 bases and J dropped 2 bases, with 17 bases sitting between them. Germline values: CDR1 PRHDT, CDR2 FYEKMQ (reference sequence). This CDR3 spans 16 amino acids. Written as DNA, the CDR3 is TGTGCCAGCAGCGGCTTGGGGGGACACTACACAGATACGCAGTATTTT. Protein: CASSGLGGHYTDTQYF.

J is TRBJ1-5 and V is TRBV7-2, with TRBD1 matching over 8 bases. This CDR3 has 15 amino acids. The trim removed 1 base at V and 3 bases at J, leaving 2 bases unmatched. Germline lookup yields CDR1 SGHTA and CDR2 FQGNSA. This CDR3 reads CASSLGDRHNQPQHF. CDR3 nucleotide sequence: TGTGCCAGCAGCTTAGGGGACAGGCACAATCAGCCCCAGCATTTT.

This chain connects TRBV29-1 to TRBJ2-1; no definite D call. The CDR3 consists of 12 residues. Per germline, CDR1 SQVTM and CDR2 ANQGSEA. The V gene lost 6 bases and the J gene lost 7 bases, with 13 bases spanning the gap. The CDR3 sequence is CSVHRAFNEQFF. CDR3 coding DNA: TGCAGCGTCCATCGGGCCTTTAATGAGCAGTTCTTC.

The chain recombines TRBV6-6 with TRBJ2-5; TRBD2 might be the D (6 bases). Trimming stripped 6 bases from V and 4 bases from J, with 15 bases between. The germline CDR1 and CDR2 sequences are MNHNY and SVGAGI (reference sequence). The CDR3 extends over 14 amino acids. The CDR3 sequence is CASRLAEAGETQYF. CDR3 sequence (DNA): TGTGCCAGCAGGTTAGCGGAGGCGGGAGAGACCCAGTACTTC.

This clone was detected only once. CDR3 sequence reads: CASSVSSGTDTQYF. CDR3 in DNA: TGTGCCAGCAGCGTCAGTAGCGGCACAGATACGCAGTATTTT. This chain connects TRBV7-2 to TRBJ2-3; weak D call: TRBD2 (5 bases). The germline CDR1 and CDR2 sequences are SGHTA and FQGNSA. This CDR3 contains 14 residues. Trimming removed 5 bases at V and 1 base at J, with 10 bases between.

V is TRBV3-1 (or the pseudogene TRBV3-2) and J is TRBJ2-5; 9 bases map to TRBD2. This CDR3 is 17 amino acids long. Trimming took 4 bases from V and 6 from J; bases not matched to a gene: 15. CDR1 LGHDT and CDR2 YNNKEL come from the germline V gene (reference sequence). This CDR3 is CASSLVGGSGSGQTQYF. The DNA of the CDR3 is TGTGCCAGCAGCCTCGTCGGGGGTAGCGGGAGCGGACAGACCCAGTACTTC.

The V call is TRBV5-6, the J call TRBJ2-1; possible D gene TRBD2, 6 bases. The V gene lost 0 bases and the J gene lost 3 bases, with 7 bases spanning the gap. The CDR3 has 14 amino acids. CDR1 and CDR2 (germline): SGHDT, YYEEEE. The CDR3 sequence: CASSLVGGYNEQFF. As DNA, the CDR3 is TGTGCCAGCAGCTTGGTCGGGGGCTACAATGAGCAGTTCTTC.

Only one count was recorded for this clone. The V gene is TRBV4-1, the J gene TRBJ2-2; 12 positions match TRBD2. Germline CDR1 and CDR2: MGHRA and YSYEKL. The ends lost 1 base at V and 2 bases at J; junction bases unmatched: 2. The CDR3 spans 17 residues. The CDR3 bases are TGCGCCAGCAGCCAAGCGGGACTAGCGGGTAACACCGGGGAGCTGTTTTTT. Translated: CASSQAGLAGNTGELFF.

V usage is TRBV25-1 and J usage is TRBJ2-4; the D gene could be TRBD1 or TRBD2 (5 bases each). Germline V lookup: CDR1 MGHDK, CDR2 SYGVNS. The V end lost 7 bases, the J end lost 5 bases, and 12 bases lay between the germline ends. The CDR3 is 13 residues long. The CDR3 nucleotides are TGTGCCAGCACTGCCTCGGGACAAAACATTCAGTACTTC. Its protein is CASTASGQNIQYF.

The CDR3 protein is CASSWGDSGTDTQYF. The DNA for the CDR3 is TGTGCCAGCAGTTGGGGTGATAGCGGCACAGATACGCAGTATTTT. V gene TRBV28 combines with J gene TRBJ2-3; tentatively, D is TRBD2 (5 bases). The CDR3 contains 15 residues. V lost 4 bases to trimming and J lost 1 base, with 12 bases between them. CDR1 MDHEN and CDR2 SYDVKM come from the germline V gene. The whole variable domain, remainder taken from reference TRBV28 and TRBJ2-3, is DVKVTQSSRYLVKRTGEKVFLECVQDMDHENMFWYRQDPGLGLRLIYFSYDVKMKEKGDIPEGYSVSREKKERFSLILESASTNQTSMYLCASSWGDSGTDTQYFGPGTRLTVL.

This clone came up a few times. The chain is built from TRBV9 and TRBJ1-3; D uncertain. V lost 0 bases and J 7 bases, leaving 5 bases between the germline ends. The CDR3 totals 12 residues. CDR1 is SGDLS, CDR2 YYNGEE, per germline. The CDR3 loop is CASSVGENTIYF. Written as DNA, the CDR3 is TGTGCCAGCAGCGTAGGGGAGAACACCATATATTTT.

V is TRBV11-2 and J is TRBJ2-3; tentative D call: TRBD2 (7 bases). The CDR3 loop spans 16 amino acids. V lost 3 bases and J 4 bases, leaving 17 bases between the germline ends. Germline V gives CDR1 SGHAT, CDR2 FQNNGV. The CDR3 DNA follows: TGTGCCAGCAGCTTTTCATGGGGGGGGCAATCAGATACGCAGTATTTT. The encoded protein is CASSFSWGGQSDTQYF.

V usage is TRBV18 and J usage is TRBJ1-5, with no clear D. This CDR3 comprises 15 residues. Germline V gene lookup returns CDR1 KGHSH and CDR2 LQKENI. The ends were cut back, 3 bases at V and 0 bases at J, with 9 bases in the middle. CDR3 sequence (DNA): TGTGCCAGCTCACCTCAAGCCACTAGCAATCAGCCCCAGCATTTT. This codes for CASSPQATSNQPQHF.

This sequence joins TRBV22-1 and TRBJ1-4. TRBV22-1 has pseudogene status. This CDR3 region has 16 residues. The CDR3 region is CPGSPPSGTYNEKLFF. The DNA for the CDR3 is TGTCCTGGGAGCCCCCCCTCCGGGACCTACAATGAAAAACTGTTTTTT.

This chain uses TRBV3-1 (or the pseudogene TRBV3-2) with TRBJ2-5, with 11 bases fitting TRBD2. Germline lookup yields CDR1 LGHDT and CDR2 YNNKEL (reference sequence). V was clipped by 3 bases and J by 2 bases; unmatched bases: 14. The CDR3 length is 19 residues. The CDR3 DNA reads TGTGCCAGCAGCCAGGCTCCCGGGACTAGCGGAGGGGGGCAAGAGACCCAGTACTTC. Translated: CASSQAPGTSGGGQETQYF.

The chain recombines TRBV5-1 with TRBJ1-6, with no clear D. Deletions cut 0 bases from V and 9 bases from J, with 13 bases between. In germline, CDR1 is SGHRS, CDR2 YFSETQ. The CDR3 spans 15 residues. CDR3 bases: TGCGCCAGCAGCTTGGGGCAGGCCGGCGGTTCACCCCTCCACTTT. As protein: CASSLGQAGGSPLHF.

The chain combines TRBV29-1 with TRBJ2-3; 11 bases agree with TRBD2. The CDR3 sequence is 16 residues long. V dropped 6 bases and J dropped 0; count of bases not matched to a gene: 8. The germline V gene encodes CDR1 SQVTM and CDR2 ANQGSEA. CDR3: CSVHGLAGKSTDTQYF. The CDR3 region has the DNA TGCAGCGTGCATGGACTAGCGGGTAAAAGCACAGATACGCAGTATTTT.

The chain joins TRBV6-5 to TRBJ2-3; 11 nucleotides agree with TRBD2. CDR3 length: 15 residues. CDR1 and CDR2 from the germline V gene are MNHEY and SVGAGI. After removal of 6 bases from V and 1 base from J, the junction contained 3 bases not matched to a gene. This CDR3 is CASSGTSGRTDTQYF. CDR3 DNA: TGTGCCAGCAGCGGGACTAGCGGACGCACAGATACGCAGTATTTT.

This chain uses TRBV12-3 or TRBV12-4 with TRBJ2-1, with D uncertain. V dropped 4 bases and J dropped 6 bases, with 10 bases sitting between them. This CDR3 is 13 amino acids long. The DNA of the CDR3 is TGTGCCAGCAGTTCGTCCAGCCTCAATGAGCAGTTCTTC. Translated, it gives CASSSSSLNEQFF.

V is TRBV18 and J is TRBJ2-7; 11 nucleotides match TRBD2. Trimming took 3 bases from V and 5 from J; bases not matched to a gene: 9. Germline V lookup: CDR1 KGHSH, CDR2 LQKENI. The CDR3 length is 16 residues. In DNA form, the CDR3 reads TGTGCCAGCTCACCCCCCCCTAGCGGGAGGTCCCACGAGCAGTACTTC. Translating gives CASSPPPSGRSHEQYF.

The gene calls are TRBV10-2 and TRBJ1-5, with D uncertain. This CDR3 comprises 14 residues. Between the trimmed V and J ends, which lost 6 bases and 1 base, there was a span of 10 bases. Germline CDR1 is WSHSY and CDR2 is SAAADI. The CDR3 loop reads CASREGLSNQPQHF. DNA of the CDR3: TGCGCCAGCAGGGAGGGTTTGAGCAATCAGCCCCAGCATTTT.

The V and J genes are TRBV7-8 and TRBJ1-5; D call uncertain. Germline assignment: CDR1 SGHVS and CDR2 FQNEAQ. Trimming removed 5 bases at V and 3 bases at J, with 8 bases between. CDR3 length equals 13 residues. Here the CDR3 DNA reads TGTGCCAGCAGCCCAAACAACAATCAGCCCCAGCATTTT. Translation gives CASSPNNNQPQHF. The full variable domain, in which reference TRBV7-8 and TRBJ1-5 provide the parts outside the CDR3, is GAGVSQSPRYKVAKRGQDVALRCDPISGHVSLFWYQQALGQGPEFLTYFQNEAQLDKSGLPSDRFFAERPEGSVSTLKIQRTQQEDSAVYLCASSPNNNQPQHFGDGTRLSIL.

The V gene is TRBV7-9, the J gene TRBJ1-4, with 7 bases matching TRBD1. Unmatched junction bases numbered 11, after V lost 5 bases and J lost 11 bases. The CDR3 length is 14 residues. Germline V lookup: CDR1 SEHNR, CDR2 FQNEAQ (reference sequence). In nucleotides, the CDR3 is TGTGCCAGCAGCCCCGGGACAGTTATCGAGAAACTGTTTTTT. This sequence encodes CASSPGTVIEKLFF. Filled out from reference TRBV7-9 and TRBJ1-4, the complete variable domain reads DTGVSQNPRHKITKRGQNVTFRCDPISEHNRLYWYRQTLGQGPEFLTYFQNEAQLEKSRLLSDRFSAERPKGSFSTLEIQRTEQGDSAMYLCASSPGTVIEKLFFGSGTQLSVL.